This T cell receptor (beta chain) appears in the sequencing data of a study of blood T cell repertoires in COVID-19. As for the study in general: Samples came from the United States, Italy and Spain, spanning acute and convalescent COVID-19. PBMCs, B-cell-depleted T cells, or T cells provided the cDNA or gDNA that made up the material.

Under the authors' procedure: Amplification with reference gene primers provided the estimates of nucleated cell counts. Sequencing was performed with immunoSEQ multiplex PCR; in TCRdb, only in-frame clones are kept and a portion is missing. That table gives V, J and clone size, and the DNA gave D and trimming. The table records about 180,000 clones, 87% of them present only once. The CDR3 is 18 residues long. The V gene end was trimmed by 0 bases and the J gene end by 3 bases; junction bases not matched to a gene: 10. Germline values: CDR1 MNHEY, CDR2 SVGEGT. The TCR sequence derives from a man in his forties with active or convalescent COVID-19. The sample was peripheral blood. V is TRBV6-2 or TRBV6-3 and J is TRBJ1-5; 8 positions match TRBD1. The chain's CDR3 is CASSYSLDRASDNQPQHF. CDR3 nucleotides: TGTGCCAGCAGTTACTCCCTGGACAGGGCTAGTGACAATCAGCCCCAGCATTTT.